These 7 T cell receptor beta chains were sequenced from one sample in a study of blood T cell repertoires in COVID-19. Sequencing was performed with immunoSEQ multiplex PCR; in TCRdb, only in-frame clones are kept and a portion is missing. The sample has 60,000 to 70,000 clones; approximately 88% are singletons. Sequencing was performed on peripheral blood. Receptor source: a man aged 45 to 65 with active COVID-19.

The chain has TRBV7-2 and TRBJ2-4; 10 bases are a match to TRBD1. Trimming removed 5 bases from V and 3 bases from J; junction bases left unmatched: 10. The CDR3 has 17 residues. Per germline, CDR1 SGHTA and CDR2 FQGNSA. This CDR3 is CASSQAWDRGGKNIQYF. CDR3 DNA: TGTGCCAGCAGCCAAGCCTGGGACAGGGGAGGCAAAAACATTCAGTACTTC.

This clone was detected only a few times. V gene TRBV2 combines with J gene TRBJ1-6; possible D gene TRBD1, 5 bases. Trimming took 3 bases from V and 5 from J, leaving 11 bases between them. Germline V CDR1 and CDR2: SNHLY, FYNNEI. This CDR3 is built from 15 residues. CDR3 sequence (DNA): TGTGCCAGCAGTGATCTACAGGTTAATAATTCACCCCTCCACTTT. This translates into CASSDLQVNNSPLHF.

The chain uses TRBV29-1 and TRBJ1-4; no reliable D call. Between the trimmed V and J ends, which lost 5 bases and 3 bases, there was a span of 10 bases. Per germline, CDR1 SQVTM and CDR2 ANQGSEA. The CDR3 has 13 amino acids. CDR3 nucleotide sequence: TGCAGCGTTCCTAACAGCTCTAATGAAAAACTGTTTTTT. Encoded protein: CSVPNSSNEKLFF.

CDR3 sequence: CASSFTQRGNSGANVLTF. In DNA form, the CDR3 reads TGCGCCAGCAGCTTCACCCAGCGGGGGAACTCTGGGGCCAACGTCCTGACTTTC. The chain carries TRBV5-1 and TRBJ2-6; TRBD2 matches at 8 bases. Germline CDR1 is SGHRS and CDR2 is YFSETQ. This CDR3 comprises 18 residues. Germline trimming cut 2 bases from V and 0 bases from J; bases unmatched to any gene: 7.

This sequence joins TRBV7-2 and TRBJ1-5, with 8 bases matching TRBD1. Trimming took 3 bases from V and 5 from J; bases not matched to a gene: 3. CDR1 and CDR2 from the germline V gene are SGHTA and FQGNSA. The CDR3 is 14 residues long. The CDR3 DNA sequence: TGTGCCAGCAGCTTGGACAGGGACTATCAGCCCCAGCATTTT. Its protein is CASSLDRDYQPQHF.

The chain joins TRBV30 to TRBJ2-7, with D perhaps matching TRBD1 (7 bases). The CDR3 loop spans 13 amino acids. V was clipped by 5 bases and J by 2 bases, with 13 bases between them. Looked up from germline, CDR1 is GTSNPN and CDR2 is SVGIG (reference sequence). The CDR3 nucleotides read TGTGCCTGGCGCGGGACAGACCCCTACGAGCAGTACTTC. As protein: CAWRGTDPYEQYF.

The rearrangement joins TRBV3-1 (or the pseudogene TRBV3-2) to TRBJ2-1; possibly TRBD2 for D (5 bases). From germline, CDR1 is LGHDT and CDR2 YNNKEL (reference sequence). V was shortened by 0 bases and J by 4 bases, with 13 bases between the two germline ends. The CDR3 is made up of 16 amino acids. As DNA, the CDR3 is TGTGCCAGCAGCCAAGATCTTGCGGGCTATTACAATGAGCAGTTCTTC. Its translation: CASSQDLAGYYNEQFF.